The clone carrying this T cell receptor beta chain was seen at least ten times. Antigen unknown. V was clipped by 5 bases and J by 4 bases; unmatched bases: 12. Per the germline V gene, CDR1 is SGHAT and CDR2 is FQDESV (reference sequence). This CDR3 spans 17 amino acids. The source of the sample is a study of T-cell reconstitution after alpha-beta-depleted transplantation in children. Study observations and caveats: Diversity and T-cell counts at one year after transplant derived mostly from new T cells. There were some patients whose high TCRbeta diversity at day 60 came from surviving recipient T cells and thymic progenitors. Several hundred expanded graft clones reportedly gave rise to the alpha-beta T cells present about two months after transplant.

The authors prepared the TCRbeta library with unique molecular identifiers. TCRdb independently ran MiXCR on the PCR reads; one entry per CDR3 protein. The profile covers about 1,000,000 distinct CDR3 sequences, with roughly 29% appearing a single time and 28% taken by the ten largest. The material sequenced was PBMCs, mostly from graft donor cells, taken 360 days after TCRalphabeta/CD19-depleted stem cell transplant. The chain is built from TRBV11-1 and TRBJ2-3, with 10 nucleotides matching TRBD2. This clonotype was obtained from a boy younger than two who had a stem cell transplant for SCID, so the T cells may come from the graft donor. The CDR3 loop is CASSRWGTSGMADTQYF. In DNA form, the CDR3 reads TGTGCCAGCAGCCGCTGGGGTACTAGCGGGATGGCAGATACGCAGTATTTT. The variable domain in full, with the rest retrieved from reference TRBV11-1 and TRBJ2-3, is EAEVAQSPRYKITEKSQAVAFWCDPISGHATLYWYRQILGQGPELLVQFQDESVVDDSQLPKDRFSAERLKGVDSTLKIQPAELGDSAMYLCASSRWGTSGMADTQYFGPGTRLTVL.